The next 32 T cell receptor beta chains were all read from a single sample in a study of shared clonotypes between healthy human individuals. Measured with immunoSEQ multiplex PCR; TCRdb has only the in-frame clones, and not every one. The sample consists of approximately 180,000 clones, 90% to 95% of them appearing once. Sequences were obtained from naive CD4+ T cells sorted from blood. Subset defined: CD45RA+ positively selected. Receptors originate from a woman in her thirties in good health.

The V call is TRBV28, the J call TRBJ2-5; D is unclear. The J call may be mistaken, given a closer DNA end match to TRBJ2-7. Germline V gene lookup returns CDR1 MDHEN and CDR2 SYDVKM. This CDR3 region has 13 residues. Here the CDR3 DNA reads TGTGCCAGCCTTAAGAACACTCCCTACGAGCAGTACTTC. As protein: CASLKNTPYEQYF.

CDR3 sequence: CASRTHGGPMGEQYF. In nucleotides, the CDR3 is TGTGCCAGCAGAACCCACGGGGGACCTATGGGGGAGCAGTACTTC. J is TRBJ2-7 and V is TRBV28, with a weak D call TRBD2 (6 bases). The CDR3 totals 15 residues. V shed 6 bases and J shed 7 bases, with 22 bases lying between them. Germline CDR1 is MDHEN and CDR2 is SYDVKM.

The chain joins TRBV20-1 to TRBJ2-7, with D uncertain. CDR1 is DFQATT, CDR2 SNEGSKA, per germline (reference sequence). Trimming removed 4 bases at V and 4 bases at J, with 8 bases between. This CDR3 region has 11 residues. This CDR3 reads CSAKLGYEQYF. The CDR3 DNA sequence: TGCAGTGCTAAACTTGGGTACGAGCAGTACTTC.

The genes are TRBV11-2 and TRBJ2-5; D is tentatively TRBD1 or TRBD2 (5 bases each). The J call is uncertain, as TRBJ2-7 better fits the DNA end. The CDR3 extends over 13 amino acids. The germline CDR1 and CDR2 sequences are SGHAT and FQNNGV. The CDR3 DNA is TGTGCCAGCAGCTTAGAATCGGGGCTCGAGCAGTACTTC. Translated, it gives CASSLESGLEQYF.

V gene TRBV7-8 combines with J gene TRBJ2-5; 14 positions match TRBD2. The CDR3 has 16 amino acids. V dropped 2 bases and J dropped 6; count of bases not matched to a gene: 5. CDR1 and CDR2 from the germline V gene are SGHVS and FQNEAQ. The CDR3, as DNA: TGTGCCAGCAGCTTACAGGGACTAGCGGGAGTAAAGACCCAGTACTTC. Translated: CASSLQGLAGVKTQYF.

The chain couples TRBV27 to TRBJ2-7; possibly TRBD2 for D (5 bases). Between the trimmed V and J ends, which lost 6 bases and 3 bases, there was a span of 18 bases. The CDR3 length is 15 residues. CDR1 and CDR2 from the germline V gene are MNHEY and SMNVEV (reference sequence). The CDR3 sequence is CASSRTLGILYEQYF. The CDR3 coding sequence is TGTGCCAGCAGCAGGACGCTCGGGATACTCTACGAGCAGTACTTC.

The chain combines TRBV5-1 with TRBJ2-5; a possible D gene is TRBD1 (6 bases). Germline CDR1 and CDR2: SGHRS and YFSETQ. This CDR3 comprises 14 residues. V was cut by 3 bases and J by 3 bases, with 12 bases left in between. The chain's CDR3 is CASSSPGVEETQYF. The DNA for the CDR3 is TGCGCCAGCAGCTCTCCAGGGGTTGAAGAGACCCAGTACTTC.

The rearrangement links TRBV18 to TRBJ2-5, with 9 positions matching TRBD2. The CDR3 is 15 residues long. Per the germline V gene, CDR1 is KGHSH and CDR2 is LQKENI. After removal of 6 bases from V and 2 bases from J, the junction contained 7 bases not matched to a gene. CDR3 region: CASSFGLANQETQYF. CDR3 DNA sequence: TGTGCCAGCTCTTTCGGACTAGCGAATCAAGAGACCCAGTACTTC.

The gene calls are TRBV27 and TRBJ1-4; 11 nucleotides line up with TRBD1. V was pared by 4 bases and J by 7 bases, with 5 bases of the junction left unmatched. In germline, CDR1 is MNHEY, CDR2 SMNVEV (reference sequence). This CDR3 is 15 amino acids long. As DNA, the CDR3 is TGTGCCAGCAGTTCACTCGGGACAGGGGGTGAAAAACTGTTTTTT. Its translation: CASSSLGTGGEKLFF.

V gene TRBV18 combines with J gene TRBJ1-2; D not resolved. Germline CDR1 reads KGHSH; CDR2 reads LQKENI. This CDR3 comprises 14 residues. Trimming took off 5 bases at V and 0 bases at J, with 10 bases between the two ends. The CDR3 coding sequence is TGTGCCAGCTCAACAGACACCTCTAACTATGGCTACACCTTC. Translating it yields CASSTDTSNYGYTF.

The gene calls are TRBV6-1 and TRBJ1-1; D unclear. CDR1 is MNHNS and CDR2 is SASEGT in the germline V gene. CDR3 length: 11 amino acids. V lost 5 bases to trimming and J lost 4 bases, with 5 bases between them. CDR3 bases: TGTGCCAGCAGTTTTGGCACTGAAGCTTTCTTT. The encoded protein is CASSFGTEAFF.

The J gene is TRBJ2-2, the V gene TRBV2, with D tentatively TRBD1 (5 bases). CDR3 length equals 15 residues. Per germline, CDR1 SNHLY and CDR2 FYNNEI. Trimming shortened V by 4 bases and J by 4 bases, and 13 bases separated the two germline ends. The CDR3, as DNA: TGTGCCAGCAGTGTTTGGGGCAGGGTCACCGGGGAGCTGTTTTTT. This gives the protein CASSVWGRVTGELFF. Supplemented by reference TRBV2 and TRBJ2-2, the full variable domain reads EPEVTQTPSHQVTQMGQEVILRCVPISNHLYFYWYRQILGQKVEFLVSFYNNEISEKSEIFDDQFSVERPDGSNFTLKIRSTKLEDSAMYFCASSVWGRVTGELFFGEGSRLTVL.

Only one count was recorded for this clone. The chain couples TRBV7-9 to TRBJ2-5; possibly TRBD1 for D (6 bases). Trimming removed 5 bases from V and 8 bases from J, with 18 bases in between. The CDR3 consists of 14 residues. Germline lookup yields CDR1 SEHNR and CDR2 FQNEAQ (reference sequence). CDR3 nucleotide sequence: TGTGCCAGCAGCCCCGGGACAATAGGGGCAACCCAGTACTTC. Translating it yields CASSPGTIGATQYF.

The chain carries TRBV30 and TRBJ2-6; D unclear. CDR1 and CDR2 (germline): GTSNPN, SVGIG (reference sequence). The CDR3 length is 15 residues. V was cut by 0 bases and J by 2 bases, with 8 bases left in between. The CDR3 is CAWSVASTGANVLTF. DNA for the CDR3: TGTGCCTGGAGTGTAGCCTCGACTGGGGCCAACGTCCTGACTTTC.

The J gene is TRBJ2-3, the V gene TRBV5-1; 7 bases are a match to TRBD1. This CDR3 spans 16 amino acids. Per germline, CDR1 SGHRS and CDR2 YFSETQ. The V segment lost 4 bases and the J segment 2 bases; nucleotides outside the gene matches: 10. CDR3 in DNA: TGCGCCAGCAGCCTCAGCCGGGACAGAGTCACAGATACGCAGTATTTT. This encodes CASSLSRDRVTDTQYF.

The chain carries TRBV2 and TRBJ1-5, with D perhaps matching TRBD1 (5 bases). The CDR3 contains 13 residues. V shed 6 bases and J shed 4 bases, with 10 bases lying between them. CDR1 and CDR2 (germline): SNHLY, FYNNEI. For the CDR3, the DNA is TGTGCCAGCAGGGACATGTGGAATCAGCCCCAGCATTTT. It translates to CASRDMWNQPQHF.

The chain has TRBV5-1 and TRBJ2-3, with D tentatively TRBD1 (6 bases). Trimming stripped 3 bases from V and 4 bases from J, with 9 bases between. Germline CDR1 SGHRS, CDR2 YFSETQ. The CDR3 sequence is 13 residues long. The CDR3 loop is CASSSTGPDTQYF. Written as DNA, the CDR3 is TGCGCCAGCAGCTCAACAGGGCCAGATACGCAGTATTTT.

This rearrangement joins TRBV7-9 to TRBJ2-3, with D uncertain. The CDR3 contains 16 residues. Trimming stripped 5 bases from V and 2 bases from J, with 17 bases between. CDR1 is SEHNR, CDR2 FQNEAQ, per germline (reference sequence). The CDR3 sequence: CASSPKRTQFTDTQYF. The CDR3 nucleotides read TGTGCCAGCAGCCCGAAAAGGACCCAGTTCACAGATACGCAGTATTTT.

This chain uses TRBV13 with TRBJ2-7, with 8 bases identical to TRBD1. CDR3 size: 14 residues. J lost 3 bases, V lost 5 bases, and 6 bases had no gene match. Germline CDR1 is PRHDT and CDR2 is FYEKMQ (reference sequence). For the CDR3, the DNA is TGTGCCAGCAGCCCAGGACAGGGTGGCTACGAGCAGTACTTC. Translated, it gives CASSPGQGGYEQYF.

The chain recombines TRBV9 with TRBJ2-5; TRBD2 aligns across 15 bases. The J call may be wrong; the DNA end is better matched by TRBJ2-7. CDR3 length: 16 amino acids. CDR1 and CDR2 from the germline V gene are SGDLS and YYNGEE. The CDR3 DNA follows: TGTGCCAGCAGTCCCGGACTAGCGGGAGGGCAATACGAGCAGTACTTC. Translated: CASSPGLAGGQYEQYF.

The chain links TRBV4-1 to TRBJ2-5; no clear D. V lost 1 base, J lost 4 bases, and 19 bases lay in between. This CDR3 has 17 amino acids. The germline CDR1 and CDR2 sequences are MGHRA and YSYEKL. This chain's CDR3 is CASSQAPTRAGLETQYF. CDR3 sequence (DNA): TGCGCCAGCAGCCAAGCTCCCACTCGAGCCGGATTAGAGACCCAGTACTTC.

The sample holds one count of this clone. V gene TRBV19 combines with J gene TRBJ2-7, with 7 bases identical to TRBD2. The V gene's germline CDR1 is LNHDA and CDR2 SQIVND (reference sequence). The ends lost 6 bases at V and 0 bases at J; junction bases unmatched: 5. This CDR3 region has 14 residues. As DNA, the CDR3 is TGTGCCAGTAGCACTAGCGATAGCTCCTACGAGCAGTACTTC. Translating it yields CASSTSDSSYEQYF.

This clone has just a few counts. The chain is built from TRBV11-2 and TRBJ2-7, with D tentatively TRBD2 (6 bases). Deletions cut 5 bases from V and 3 bases from J, with 14 bases between. CDR1 SGHAT and CDR2 FQNNGV come from the germline V gene. CDR3 size: 14 residues. CDR3 bases: TGTGCCAGCAGCGTCGCTAGCGACATCTACGAGCAGTACTTC. Translated, it gives CASSVASDIYEQYF.

The CDR3: CASSFRGLRNYEQYF. CDR3 nucleotides: TGTGCCAGCAGTTTTCGTGGACTCCGGAACTACGAGCAGTACTTC. V usage is TRBV28 and J usage is TRBJ2-7; tentatively, D is TRBD2 (5 bases). The ends were cut back, 3 bases at V and 3 bases at J, with 15 bases in the middle. CDR3 length: 15 amino acids. The germline CDR1 and CDR2 sequences are MDHEN and SYDVKM.

This rearrangement joins TRBV6-5 to TRBJ1-4; D call uncertain. This CDR3 has 15 residues. Germline CDR1 reads MNHEY; CDR2 reads SVGAGI. V lost 0 bases and J 7 bases, leaving 12 bases between the germline ends. The CDR3 DNA reads as TGTGCCAGCAGTTACTCGGGTGGGGTCTTTGAAAAACTGTTTTTT. This gives the protein CASSYSGGVFEKLFF.

J is TRBJ2-7 and V is TRBV5-1, with 9 positions matching TRBD1. CDR3 length: 16 amino acids. The J segment lost 0 bases and the V segment lost 0 bases, leaving 4 bases of the junction unmatched. Germline V gene lookup returns CDR1 SGHRS and CDR2 YFSETQ. In DNA, the CDR3 is TGCGCCAGCAGCTTGGAAGGGACAGGGAGCTCCTACGAGCAGTACTTC. Translating it yields CASSLEGTGSSYEQYF.

The genes are TRBV5-4 and TRBJ2-7; D may be TRBD2 (6 bases). The CDR3 totals 13 residues. V was shortened by 3 bases and J by 7 bases, with 14 bases between the two germline ends. Germline lookup yields CDR1 SGHNT and CDR2 YYREEE (reference sequence). CDR3 in amino acids: CASSSRLVREQYF. CDR3 DNA sequence: TGTGCCAGCAGCTCCCGACTAGTACGAGAGCAGTACTTC.

The chain links TRBV5-1 to TRBJ2-7; 9 bases align to TRBD1. This CDR3 region has 14 residues. Trimming cost V 4 bases and J 1 base; bases outside gene matches: 3. In germline, CDR1 is SGHRS, CDR2 YFSETQ. The CDR3 nucleotides are TGCGCCAGCAGCCCGGGACAGGGTTCCTACGAGCAGTACTTC. Amino acids: CASSPGQGSYEQYF.

Only one count was recorded for this clone. The V gene is TRBV28, the J gene TRBJ1-1; no clear D gene. V lost 2 bases to trimming and J lost 3 bases, with 16 bases between them. The CDR3 has 16 residues. Germline CDR1 and CDR2: MDHEN and SYDVKM. CDR3 in DNA: TGTGCCAGCAGTTTAATGTGGGAGGGTTTCGACACTGAAGCTTTCTTT. Its translation is CASSLMWEGFDTEAFF.

The chain has TRBV28 and TRBJ2-7; D is unclear. The CDR3 runs 12 residues. Germline-derived CDR1 and CDR2 are MDHEN and SYDVKM. The V and J ends lost 7 bases and 5 bases respectively, with 12 bases between them. CDR3 region: CASTQQTHEQYF. The CDR3 coding sequence is TGTGCCAGCACCCAACAGACCCACGAGCAGTACTTC.

V gene TRBV7-3 combines with J gene TRBJ2-1, with 7 bases lining up with TRBD1. Germline CDR1 SGHTA, CDR2 FQGTGA. CDR3 length: 15 residues. Unmatched junction bases numbered 6, after V lost 3 bases and J lost 4 bases. CDR3 sequence (DNA): TGTGCCAGCAGCTTTCGGGGACAGACGTACAATGAGCAGTTCTTC. Residues: CASSFRGQTYNEQFF.

V is TRBV28 and J is TRBJ2-5; D possibly corresponds to TRBD1 (5 bases). The J call could be wrong; TRBJ2-7 is a better fit for the DNA end. This CDR3 spans 13 amino acids. Per germline, CDR1 MDHEN and CDR2 SYDVKM. CDR3 sequence reads: CASSSQTDSEQYF. DNA for the CDR3: TGTGCCAGCAGTTCCCAGACAGATTCCGAGCAGTACTTC.